This T cell receptor (beta chain) was sequenced for a study of response to subunit inactivated influenza vaccine. Concerning this clonotype: Its antigen is as yet unknown.

CDR1 and CDR2 from the germline V gene are SGHVS and FQNEAQ. This CDR3 has 15 amino acids. Trimming at V came to 4 bases and at J to 9 bases, leaving 5 bases not matched to a gene. Study conclusions and caveats: Seasonal influenza vaccination, on each occasion, was suggested by the authors to recruit few new T cells.

One entry per CDR3 protein results from TCRdb running MiXCR on the RT-PCR reads. The table lists 800,000 or so distinct CDR3 sequences, 21% of them singletons. Here the sequenced sample was PBMCs from blood, taken more than 4 days after vaccination. V gene TRBV7-8 combines with J gene TRBJ2-1, with 14 bases fitting TRBD2. This clonotype originated in a man aged 45-65 years who received an inactivated influenza vaccine. The CDR3 DNA follows: TGTGCCAGCAGCTCAGGGACTAGCGGGAGTAGTGAGCAGTTCTTC. This encodes CASSSGTSGSSEQFF. Using reference TRBV7-8 and TRBJ2-1 for the parts outside the CDR3, the full variable domain is GAGVSQSPRYKVAKRGQDVALRCDPISGHVSLFWYQQALGQGPEFLTYFQNEAQLDKSGLPSDRFFAERPEGSVSTLKIQRTQQEDSAVYLCASSSGTSGSSEQFFGPGTRLTVL.